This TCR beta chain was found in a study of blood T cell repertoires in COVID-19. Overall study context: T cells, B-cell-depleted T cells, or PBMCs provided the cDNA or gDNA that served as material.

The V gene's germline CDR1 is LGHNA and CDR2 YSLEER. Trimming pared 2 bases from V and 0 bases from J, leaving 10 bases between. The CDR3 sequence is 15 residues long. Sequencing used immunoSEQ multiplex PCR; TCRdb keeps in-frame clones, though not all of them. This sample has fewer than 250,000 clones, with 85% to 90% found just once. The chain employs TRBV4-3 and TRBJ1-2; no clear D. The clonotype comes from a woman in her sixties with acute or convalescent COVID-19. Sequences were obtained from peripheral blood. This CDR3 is CASSQRVVTNYGYTF. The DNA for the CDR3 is TGCGCCAGCAGCCAACGGGTCGTGACTAACTATGGCTACACCTTC.